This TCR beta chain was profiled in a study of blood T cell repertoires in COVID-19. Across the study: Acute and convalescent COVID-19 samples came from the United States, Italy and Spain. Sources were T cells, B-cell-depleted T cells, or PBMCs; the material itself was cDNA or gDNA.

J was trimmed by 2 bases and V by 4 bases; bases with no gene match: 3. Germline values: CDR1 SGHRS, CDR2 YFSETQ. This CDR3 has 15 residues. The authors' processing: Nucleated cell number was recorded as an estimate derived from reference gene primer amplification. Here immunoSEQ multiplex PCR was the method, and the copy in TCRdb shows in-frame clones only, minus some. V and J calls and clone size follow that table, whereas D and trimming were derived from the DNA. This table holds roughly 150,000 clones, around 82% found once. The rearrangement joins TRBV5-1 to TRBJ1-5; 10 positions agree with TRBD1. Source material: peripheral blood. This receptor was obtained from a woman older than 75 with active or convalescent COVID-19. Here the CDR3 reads CASSVGTGGNQPQHF. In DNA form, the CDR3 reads TGCGCCAGCAGCGTTGGGACAGGGGGCAATCAGCCCCAGCATTTT.